The text below deals with one T cell receptor (beta chain). CDR1 and CDR2 (germline): SNHLY, FYNNEI. V lost 6 bases, J lost 8 bases, and 13 bases lay in between. The CDR3 covers 13 residues. This sample was taken from a study of blood T cell repertoires in COVID-19. Study context: COVID-19 samples, acute and convalescent, were from the United States, Italy and Spain. PBMCs, B-cell-depleted T cells, or T cells were the source of the cDNA or gDNA that made up the material.

As handled by the study authors: Amplified reference gene primers provided the basis for estimating nucleated cell counts. Sequenced by immunoSEQ multiplex PCR; TCRdb stores in-frame clones only, minus some. V, J and clone size reflect that table, while D and trimming were determined from the DNA. The data hold about 160,000 clones, with approximately 80% observed a single time. Sequencing was carried out using peripheral blood. The genes are TRBV2 and TRBJ1-4, with D hard to call. The sequence derives from a woman aged 80 or older with acute or convalescent COVID-19. CDR3 sequence reads: CASRVTREEKLFF. CDR3 bases: TGTGCCAGCAGAGTGACAAGGGAGGAAAAACTGTTTTTT.